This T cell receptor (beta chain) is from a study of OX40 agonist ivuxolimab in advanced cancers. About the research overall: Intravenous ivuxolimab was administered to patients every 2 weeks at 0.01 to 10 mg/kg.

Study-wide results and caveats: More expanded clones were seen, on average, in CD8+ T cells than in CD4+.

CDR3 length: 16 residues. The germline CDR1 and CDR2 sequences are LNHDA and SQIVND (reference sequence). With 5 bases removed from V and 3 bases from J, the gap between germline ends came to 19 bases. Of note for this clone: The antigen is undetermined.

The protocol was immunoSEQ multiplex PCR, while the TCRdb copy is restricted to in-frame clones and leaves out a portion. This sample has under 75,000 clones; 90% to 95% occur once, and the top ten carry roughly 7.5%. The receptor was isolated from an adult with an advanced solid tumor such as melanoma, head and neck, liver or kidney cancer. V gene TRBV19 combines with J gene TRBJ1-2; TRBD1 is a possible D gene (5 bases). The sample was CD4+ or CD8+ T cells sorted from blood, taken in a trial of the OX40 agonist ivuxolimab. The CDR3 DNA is TGTGCCAGTAGTGATATCCCCGCCAGGGTCGACTATGGCTACACCTTC. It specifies CASSDIPARVDYGYTF. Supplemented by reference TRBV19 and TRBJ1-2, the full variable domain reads DGGITQSPKYLFRKEGQNVTLSCEQNLNHDAMYWYRQDPGQGLRLIYYSQIVNDFQKGDIAEGYSVSREKKESFPLTVTSAQKNPTAFYLCASSDIPARVDYGYTFGSGTRLTVV.